This T cell receptor beta chain was sequenced for a study of T cells in Graves' hyperthyroidism and ophthalmopathy. CDR3 length equals 12 residues. Trimming removed 3 bases from V and 7 bases from J, with 6 bases in between. RNA transcripts were the template for amplifying TCR beta CDR3 regions. HTBI primers were the set used in a first-round RT-PCR of the TCR CDR3. TCRdb redid the calling of the multiplex PCR reads with MiXCR, one entry per CDR3 protein. The data hold approximately 300,000 distinct CDR3 sequences, with 16% observed a single time. In this sample, this clonotype turned up many times. The V gene is TRBV12-3 or TRBV12-4, the J gene TRBJ2-2, with a possible D match to TRBD2 (6 bases). Specimen: blood. This receptor was taken from a man aged 25 to 40 with Graves' hyperthyroidism. The CDR3 here is CASSLGGGELFF. The CDR3 DNA is TGTGCCAGCAGTTTGGGGGGCGGGGAGCTGTTTTTT.